This TCR beta chain was found in a study of OX40 agonist ivuxolimab in advanced cancers. About the full investigation: The costimulatory receptor OX40 (CD134) was targeted by ivuxolimab, a fully human IgG2 agonistic monoclonal antibody. Intravenous ivuxolimab was administered to patients every 2 weeks at six dose levels: 0.01, 0.1, 0.3, 1.5, 3 and 10 mg/kg. Of the approximately 50 patients in dose escalation, about 20 had hepatocellular carcinoma, roughly 15 had melanoma, 9 had renal cell carcinoma and 9 had head and neck cancer. Patients were allowed to have had prior anti-PD-1, anti-PD-L1 or anti-CTLA-4 therapy, and more than 30% of the dose-escalation patients had previously received checkpoint inhibitors. The dose-escalation cohort was over 70% male with a mean age of approximately 60 years, ranging from roughly 23 to 90. The purpose of peripheral TCRbeta sequencing was to test whether ivuxolimab changed TCR sequence diversity and led to clonal T-cell expansion. The paper covers the monotherapy dose-escalation part of the phase I ivuxolimab trial, which included N ≈ 52 patients. Partial responses were achieved by three dose-escalation patients, of whom one had hepatocellular carcinoma and two had cutaneous melanoma. Overall study outcomes, separate from this receptor: Antigen specificity was not determined for the clonally expanded peripheral T cells. At doses from 0.1 to 3.0 mg/kg, clonal expansion was seen in both CD4+ and CD8+ blood T cells between baseline and week 6. In partial responders in the 0.1-3.0 mg/kg groups, normalized peripheral clonal expansion was found to be among the lowest, especially among CD8+ T cells. Low levels of normalized T-cell clonal expansion were also shown by some nonresponding patients. On average, CD8+ T cells showed more expanded clones than CD4+ T cells after ivuxolimab.

The trial excluded patients who had a history of autoimmune disease or who were on systemic immunosuppression. In every dose cohort, peripheral blood was drawn for TCR sequencing at baseline, cycle 4 day 1, and cycle 7 day 1. The samples were taken from a phase I, first-in-human, multicenter, open-label dose-escalation trial of ivuxolimab. The trial enrolled adults with locally advanced or metastatic head and neck squamous cell, hepatocellular, melanoma or renal cell carcinoma. Before TCR sequencing, CD4+ T cells and CD8+ T cells were sorted from peripheral blood as separate populations. Comments on this clone: This clone's antigen is unknown. No qualities accompany the bases; no much larger clone lies one base away.

For CDR1 and CDR2, the germline V gene lists SGHTA and FQGTGA. The CDR3 runs 17 amino acids, cysteine and phenylalanine included. The DNA shown is the 51-base CDR3, in frame from base 1. V lost 3 bases and J lost 2 bases; the stretch between them is 20 bases long. For sequencing of the TCRbeta CDR3 region, genomic DNA was extracted from the sorted cells. The immunoSEQ Assay was used for sequencing of TCRbeta CDR3 regions. TCRdb stores this immuneACCESS table with in-frame sequences only. Part of the clones is absent; in the studies checked, under half of the shortfall reflects unresolved V genes, and no reason is known for the rest. This sample holds about 20,000 clones; 84% were observed only once. 50% of the sample is held by the ten biggest clonotypes.

This receptor chain uses TRBV7-3 and TRBJ2-7, with the D call perhaps TRBD1 or TRBD2, as 6 bases match in each case. The sequence came from an adult with an advanced solid tumor such as melanoma, head and neck, liver or kidney cancer. The sample was CD4+ or CD8+ T cells sorted from blood, taken in a trial of the OX40 agonist ivuxolimab. Here is the DNA: TGTGCCAGCAGCTTTGGGGGGCCGGTCTCGACACCCTACGAGCAGTACTTC. This encodes CASSFGGPVSTPYEQYF.